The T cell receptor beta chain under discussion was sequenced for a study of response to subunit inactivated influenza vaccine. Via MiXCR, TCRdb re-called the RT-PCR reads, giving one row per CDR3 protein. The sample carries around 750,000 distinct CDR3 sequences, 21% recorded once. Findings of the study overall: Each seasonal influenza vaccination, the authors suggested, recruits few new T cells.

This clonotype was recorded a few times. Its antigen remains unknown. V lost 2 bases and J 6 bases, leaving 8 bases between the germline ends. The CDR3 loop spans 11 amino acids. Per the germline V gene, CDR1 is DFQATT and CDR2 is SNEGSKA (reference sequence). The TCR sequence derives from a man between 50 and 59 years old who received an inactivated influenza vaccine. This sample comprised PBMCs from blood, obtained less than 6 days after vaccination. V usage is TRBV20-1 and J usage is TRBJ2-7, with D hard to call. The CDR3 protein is CSARQKLEQYF. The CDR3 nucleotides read TGCAGTGCTAGACAAAAACTCGAGCAGTACTTC.